Each of the 32 T cell receptor beta chains below was sequenced from the same sample in a study of T-cell memory formation after mild COVID-19. MiXCR, run by TCRdb on the 5' RACE reads, gives a single entry per CDR3 protein. The sample comprises 350,000 to 400,000 distinct CDR3 sequences, 13% to 15% of which are singletons, and 22% rests with the top ten. The sequenced sample consisted of PBMCs or a T cell subset sorted from them (not recorded which). Source of these receptors: a man between 18 and 35 years old who had mild COVID-19 (a few samples of this study predate the infection). Cell type and time point are not known.

V gene TRBV9 combines with J gene TRBJ2-3; unclear D gene. Germline V gene sequence: CDR1 SGDLS, CDR2 YYNGEE. The CDR3 has 14 residues. V was shortened by 1 base and J by 5 bases, with 11 bases between the two germline ends. CDR3 nucleotides: TGTGCCAGCAGCGTACTGGGATTGGTAGATACGCAGTATTTT. Translating it yields CASSVLGLVDTQYF.

The chain carries TRBV6-5 and TRBJ2-5; 15 bases align to TRBD2. The CDR3 extends over 16 amino acids. Germline assignment: CDR1 MNHEY and CDR2 SVGAGI. Losses at the gene ends were 5 bases for V and 4 bases for J; bases not matched to a gene: 5. DNA for the CDR3: TGTGCCAGCAGTATTCCGGGACTAGCGGGGGGAGAGACCCAGTACTTC. It specifies CASSIPGLAGGETQYF.

The rearrangement uses TRBV7-8 and TRBJ2-1; D gene unclear. Trimming cost V 5 bases and J 6 bases, with 20 bases left between them. This CDR3 is 16 amino acids long. In germline, CDR1 is SGHVS, CDR2 FQNEAQ. CDR3 protein: CASSPNVARSLNEQFF. The CDR3 DNA sequence: TGTGCCAGCAGCCCTAATGTGGCCCGCTCACTCAATGAGCAGTTCTTC. The complete variable domain, with remaining parts taken from reference TRBV7-8 and TRBJ2-1, reads GAGVSQSPRYKVAKRGQDVALRCDPISGHVSLFWYQQALGQGPEFLTYFQNEAQLDKSGLPSDRFFAERPEGSVSTLKIQRTQQEDSAVYLCASSPNVARSLNEQFFGPGTRLTVL.

This clonotype was seen only a few times. V and J are TRBV9 and TRBJ2-2; D is uncertain. The CDR3 runs to 15 residues. CDR1 and CDR2 (germline): SGDLS, YYNGEE. Trimming left V 2 bases short and J 6 bases short, with 14 bases between. The CDR3 bases are TGTGCCAGCAGCGTCCCCGGGTGGGGTTCCGGGGAGCTGTTTTTT. Amino acid sequence: CASSVPGWGSGELFF.

This clonotype was counted between two and nine times. This sequence joins TRBV25-1 and TRBJ1-3; D might be TRBD1 (5 bases). Germline assignment: CDR1 MGHDK and CDR2 SYGVNS. Trimming took 3 bases from V and 3 from J, leaving 12 bases between them. The CDR3 is made up of 15 amino acids. CDR3 bases: TGTGCCAGCAGTGATGGGAGGGGAGGTGGAAACACCATATATTTT. This sequence encodes CASSDGRGGGNTIYF.

This clonotype showed up many times. J is TRBJ2-3 and V is TRBV5-1; D is unresolved. The V end was cut by 4 bases, the J end by 3 bases, with 12 bases between. This CDR3 spans 14 amino acids. CDR1 SGHRS and CDR2 YFSETQ come from the germline V gene. The CDR3 here is CASSRAVGTDTQYF. Written as DNA, the CDR3 is TGCGCCAGCAGCCGGGCGGTGGGGACAGATACGCAGTATTTT.

This clonotype turned up a few times. The rearrangement links TRBV4-2 to TRBJ1-5; D perhaps matches TRBD1 (5 bases). The V gene lost 0 bases and the J gene lost 2 bases, with 8 bases spanning the gap. Per germline, CDR1 LGHNA and CDR2 YNFKEQ. The CDR3 has 15 residues. The CDR3 loop is CASSQEGGGNQPQHF. The CDR3, as DNA: TGTGCCAGCAGCCAAGAGGGGGGGGGCAATCAGCCCCAGCATTTT.

This clonotype was seen a few times. The V and J genes are TRBV27 and TRBJ1-1; D possibly corresponds to TRBD1 (5 bases). The CDR3 has 13 residues. Trimming removed 2 bases from V and 4 bases from J, with 8 bases in between. Germline CDR1 MNHEY, CDR2 SMNVEV (reference sequence). CDR3 region: CASSLRDGTEAFF. CDR3 nucleotide sequence: TGTGCCAGCAGTTTACGGGACGGCACTGAAGCTTTCTTT.

This clonotype was observed many times. The chain recombines TRBV2 with TRBJ1-6; D call uncertain. In germline, CDR1 is SNHLY, CDR2 FYNNEI. Trimming shortened V by 11 bases and J by 5 bases, and 10 bases separated the two germline ends. This CDR3 contains 12 residues. This chain's CDR3 is CAGQTDNSPLHF. The CDR3 region has the DNA TGTGCCGGTCAGACGGATAATTCACCCCTCCACTTT.

This clonotype appeared many times. V usage is TRBV5-1 and J usage is TRBJ2-1; possibly TRBD1 for D (7 bases). Germline-derived CDR1 and CDR2 are SGHRS and YFSETQ. The CDR3 totals 15 residues. V gave up 0 bases and J gave up 9 bases, with 16 bases separating them. The CDR3 spells CASSLDRLGGGEQFF. Here the CDR3 DNA reads TGCGCCAGCAGCTTGGACCGACTAGGGGGCGGTGAGCAGTTCTTC.

This chain links TRBV12-3 or TRBV12-4 with TRBJ1-5; no reliable D call. This CDR3 comprises 14 residues. V was cut by 4 bases and J by 5 bases, with 12 bases left in between. CDR3 residues: CASSSSSAYQPQHF. The CDR3 nucleotides read TGTGCCAGCAGTTCCAGTTCGGCTTATCAGCCCCAGCATTTT.

This clonotype was found once. The gene calls are TRBV25-1 and TRBJ2-5; tentatively, D is TRBD1 or TRBD2 (5 bases each). Trimming stripped 7 bases from V and 4 bases from J, with 16 bases between. The CDR3 sequence is 14 residues long. CDR1 and CDR2 (germline): MGHDK, SYGVNS. The CDR3 loop is CASIPSGARETQYF. CDR3 nucleotide sequence: TGTGCCAGCATACCATCCGGGGCTCGAGAGACCCAGTACTTC. Together with reference TRBV25-1 and TRBJ2-5, the CDR3 gives the full variable domain: EADIYQTPRYLVIGTGKKITLECSQTMGHDKMYWYQQDPGMELHLIHYSYGVNSTEKGDLSSESTVSRIRTEHFPLTLESARPSHTSQYLCASIPSGARETQYFGPGTRLLVL.

The chain couples TRBV6-2 or TRBV6-3 to TRBJ2-1, with 15 bases fitting TRBD2. The CDR3 has 15 residues. With 4 bases clipped from V and 9 bases from J, the junction kept 4 bases outside the gene matches. Germline loops: CDR1 MNHEY, CDR2 SVGEGT. This chain's CDR3 is CASSSGLAGGREQFF. The CDR3 nucleotides are TGTGCCAGCAGTTCGGGACTAGCGGGGGGCCGTGAGCAGTTCTTC.

This clonotype was seen many times. The chain uses TRBV15 and TRBJ1-2; D is possibly TRBD1 (5 bases). V lost 5 bases and J 2 bases, leaving 15 bases between the germline ends. Germline CDR1 and CDR2: LNHNV and YYDKDF (reference sequence). The CDR3 is 15 amino acids. The CDR3 spells CATSDPDGGNYGYTF. As DNA, the CDR3 is TGTGCCACCAGCGATCCGGACGGGGGGAACTATGGCTACACCTTC.

In this sample, this clonotype turned up a few times. This rearrangement joins TRBV19 to TRBJ1-2; TRBD1 matches at 7 bases. The trim removed 7 bases at V and 2 bases at J, leaving 22 bases unmatched. This CDR3 comprises 19 residues. Germline CDR1 and CDR2: LNHDA and SQIVND (reference sequence). The CDR3 DNA reads TGTGCCAGTACCCCATGGGGGACAGTCAACCAAGAGGCCAACTATGGCTACACCTTC. This translates into CASTPWGTVNQEANYGYTF.

This clonotype was seen ten or more times. CDR3 region: CSVLVTGELFF. In nucleotides, the CDR3 is TGCAGCGTGCTGGTCACCGGGGAGCTGTTTTTT. The V call is TRBV29-1, the J call TRBJ2-2; no reliable D call. CDR1 is SQVTM, CDR2 ANQGSEA, per germline. The CDR3 has 11 amino acids. V was shortened by 6 bases and J by 4 bases, with 6 bases between the two germline ends.

This clonotype was seen a handful of times. V and J are TRBV28 and TRBJ2-2, with D maybe TRBD1 (6 bases). The CDR3 sequence is 16 residues long. Germline V gene data show CDR1 as MDHEN and CDR2 as SYDVKM. The germline V and J ends were trimmed by 1 base and 4 bases, with 13 bases remaining between them. The CDR3: CASSLFRGYSTGELFF. The CDR3 region has the DNA TGTGCCAGCAGTTTATTCAGGGGATATAGCACCGGGGAGCTGTTTTTT.

The V call is TRBV12-3 or TRBV12-4, the J call TRBJ2-5; TRBD2 matches at 7 bases. There are 14 residues in the CDR3. Trimming removed 6 bases from V and 5 bases from J; junction bases left unmatched: 9. The CDR3 DNA is TGTGCCAGCAGGCGGGGAGGGGCAGGGGAGACCCAGTACTTC. Its protein product is CASRRGGAGETQYF.

Only a few counts were recorded for this clonotype. This chain links TRBV20-1 with TRBJ1-1; no firm D call. The germline V gene encodes CDR1 DFQATT and CDR2 SNEGSKA (reference sequence). The CDR3 consists of 14 residues. The V end lost 0 bases, the J end lost 1 base, and 9 bases lay between the germline ends. The CDR3 DNA is TGCAGTGCTAGAGAAGGTGGCGGGAACACTGAAGCTTTCTTT. Protein: CSAREGGGNTEAFF.

This clonotype occurred a few times. The V and J genes are TRBV4-1 and TRBJ2-3; 9 bases fit TRBD1. This CDR3 is built from 16 residues. The V segment lost 0 bases and the J segment 9 bases; nucleotides outside the gene matches: 10. Per the germline V gene, CDR1 is MGHRA and CDR2 is YSYEKL. The CDR3, as DNA: TGCGCCAGCAGCCAAGATAGGGACAGGGTACGCGGGACGCAGTATTTT. Amino acid sequence: CASSQDRDRVRGTQYF.

To note about this clonotype: An end of the junction differs from the germline gene, which may be a read error. The J gene is TRBJ2-2, the V gene TRBV12-3 or TRBV12-4, with D perhaps matching TRBD1 (5 bases). The length of the CDR3 is 17 residues. The CDR3 sequence is CASSSPGAGPNTWELFF. The CDR3, as DNA: TGTGCCAGCAGTTCCCCTGGGGCAGGGCCGAACACCTGGGAGCTGTTTTTT.

This clonotype has just a few counts. This chain joins TRBV4-1 and TRBJ1-1; unclear D gene. CDR3 length: 14 amino acids. Trimming took 7 bases from V and 1 from J, leaving 13 bases between them. Germline assignment: CDR1 MGHRA and CDR2 YSYEKL. In DNA, the CDR3 is TGCGCCAGCAAGCCGAGGCAGACGAACACTGAAGCTTTCTTT. This gives the protein CASKPRQTNTEAFF.

This chain connects TRBV4-3 to TRBJ1-5; D perhaps matches TRBD1 (6 bases). This CDR3 comprises 17 residues. Germline V gives CDR1 LGHNA, CDR2 YSLEER. V lost 0 bases to trimming and J lost 7 bases, with 19 bases between them. The CDR3 nucleotides are TGCGCCAGCAGCCAAGATAGAGACTGGGGGGCCGGACAGCCCCAGCATTTT. Its protein product is CASSQDRDWGAGQPQHF.

The sample holds a few counts of this clonotype. The rearrangement uses TRBV5-4 and TRBJ1-6, with D unresolved. The CDR3 length is 14 residues. V lost 4 bases and J 7 bases, leaving 12 bases between the germline ends. Germline-derived CDR1 and CDR2 are SGHNT and YYREEE (reference sequence). The CDR3 nucleotides are TGTGCCAGCAGCCCCCTCGGCGGCAATTCACCCCTCCACTTT. It translates to CASSPLGGNSPLHF.

The chain combines TRBV29-1 with TRBJ2-2, with unresolved D. Germline V gene data show CDR1 as SQVTM and CDR2 as ANQGSEA. The CDR3 sequence is 14 residues long. V lost 0 bases to trimming and J lost 2 bases, with 7 bases between them. The CDR3 DNA reads as TGCAGCGTTGAAGATGGGCACAACACCGGGGAGCTGTTTTTT. Protein sequence: CSVEDGHNTGELFF.

This chain uses TRBV20-1 with TRBJ2-7; no reliable D call. Trimming shortened V by 7 bases and J by 2 bases, and 18 bases separated the two germline ends. Per the germline V gene, CDR1 is DFQATT and CDR2 is SNEGSKA (reference sequence). CDR3 length equals 14 residues. CDR3 protein: CSVPAEIYPYEQYF. CDR3 in DNA: TGCAGTGTACCGGCCGAGATTTATCCCTACGAGCAGTACTTC.

This clonotype was recorded many times. The chain combines TRBV20-1 with TRBJ2-3; 12 nucleotides agree with TRBD2. V was clipped by 0 bases and J by 2 bases; unmatched bases: 3. CDR3 length equals 16 residues. Germline-derived CDR1 and CDR2 are DFQATT and SNEGSKA (reference sequence). For the CDR3, the DNA is TGCAGTGCTAGAGACGGACTAGCGGGGCACACAGATACGCAGTATTTT. Protein sequence: CSARDGLAGHTDTQYF.

This clonotype showed up just a few times. The chain links TRBV5-1 to TRBJ2-5, with unresolved D. V was shortened by 4 bases and J by 4 bases, with 14 bases between the two germline ends. In germline, CDR1 is SGHRS, CDR2 YFSETQ. CDR3 length equals 14 residues. The CDR3 protein is CASSVGSRSETQYF. The CDR3 bases are TGCGCCAGCAGCGTGGGTTCTAGGTCAGAGACCCAGTACTTC.

The table lists this clonotype with a few counts. The gene calls are TRBV9 and TRBJ2-2; 9 bases are a match to TRBD2. The V segment lost 3 bases and the J segment 3 bases; nucleotides outside the gene matches: 6. Per germline, CDR1 SGDLS and CDR2 YYNGEE. The CDR3 is made up of 16 amino acids. CDR3 sequence (DNA): TGTGCCAGCAGCGCCCTCCGCGGGAGGGACACCGGGGAGCTGTTTTTT. Protein sequence: CASSALRGRDTGELFF.

In this sample, this clonotype turned up many times. The chain carries TRBV9 and TRBJ2-5, with 8 positions matching TRBD1. Trimming cost V 4 bases and J 4 bases; bases outside gene matches: 6. Germline CDR1 reads SGDLS; CDR2 reads YYNGEE. CDR3 length: 14 amino acids. The CDR3 DNA reads TGTGCCAGCAGCAAGACAGGGGCGGGAGAGACCCAGTACTTC. Translation: CASSKTGAGETQYF.

This sequence joins TRBV4-1 and TRBJ2-3; 10 nucleotides align to TRBD2. CDR3 length: 15 amino acids. Per the germline V gene, CDR1 is MGHRA and CDR2 is YSYEKL. After removal of 0 bases from V and 5 bases from J, the junction contained 2 bases not matched to a gene. The CDR3 loop is CASSQELAGGDTQYF. CDR3 nucleotides: TGCGCCAGCAGCCAAGAGTTAGCGGGGGGAGATACGCAGTATTTT.

CDR3 coding DNA: TGTGCCAGCAGTTTAAACTCACCAGGGGACGCCTCTGGAAACACCATATATTTT. As protein: CASSLNSPGDASGNTIYF. J is TRBJ1-3 and V is TRBV11-2; maybe TRBD1 (6 bases). The V end was cut by 6 bases, the J end by 0 bases, with 21 bases between. The CDR3 runs 18 residues. The germline CDR1 and CDR2 sequences are SGHAT and FQNNGV. The variable domain in full, completed from reference TRBV11-2 and TRBJ1-3, reads EAGVAQSPRYKIIEKRQSVAFWCNPISGHATLYWYQQILGQGPKLLIQFQNNGVVDDSQLPKDRFSAERLKGVDSTLKIQPAKLEDSAVYLCASSLNSPGDASGNTIYFGEGSWLTVV.